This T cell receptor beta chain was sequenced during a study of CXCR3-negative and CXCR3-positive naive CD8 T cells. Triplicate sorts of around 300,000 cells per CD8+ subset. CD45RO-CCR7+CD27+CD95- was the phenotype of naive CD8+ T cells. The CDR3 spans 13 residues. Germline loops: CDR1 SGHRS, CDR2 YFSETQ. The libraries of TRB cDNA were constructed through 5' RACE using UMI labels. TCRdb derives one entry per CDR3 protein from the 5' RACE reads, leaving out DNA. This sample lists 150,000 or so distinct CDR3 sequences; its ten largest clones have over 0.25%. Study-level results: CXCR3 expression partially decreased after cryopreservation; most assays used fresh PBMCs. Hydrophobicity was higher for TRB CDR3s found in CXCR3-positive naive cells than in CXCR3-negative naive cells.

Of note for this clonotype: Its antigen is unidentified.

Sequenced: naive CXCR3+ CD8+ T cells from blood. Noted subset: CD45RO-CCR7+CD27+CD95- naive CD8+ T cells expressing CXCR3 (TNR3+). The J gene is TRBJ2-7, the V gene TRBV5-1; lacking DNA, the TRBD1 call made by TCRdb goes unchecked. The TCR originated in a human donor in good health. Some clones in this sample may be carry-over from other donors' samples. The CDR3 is CASGQGKNYEQYF.